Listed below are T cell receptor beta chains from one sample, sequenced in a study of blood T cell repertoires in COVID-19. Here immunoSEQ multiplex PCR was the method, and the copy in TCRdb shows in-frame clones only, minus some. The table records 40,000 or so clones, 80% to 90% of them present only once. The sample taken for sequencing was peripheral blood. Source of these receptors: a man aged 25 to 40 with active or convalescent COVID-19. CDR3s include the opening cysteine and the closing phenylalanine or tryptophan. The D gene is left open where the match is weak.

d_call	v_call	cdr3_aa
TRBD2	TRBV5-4	CASSLGLAGAQDTQYF
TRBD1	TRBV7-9	CASSLGVGQGSTDTQYF
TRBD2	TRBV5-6	CASSWTSGYETQYF
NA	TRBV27	CASIWFRGYEQYF
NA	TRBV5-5	CASSLAGSSAALGANVLTF
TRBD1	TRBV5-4	CASSSQGWGDTQYF
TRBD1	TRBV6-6	CASSPGQGSLYGYTF
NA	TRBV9	CASSVGGTQETQYF
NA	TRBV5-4	CASSMWDSGSSYNSPLHF
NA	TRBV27	CASSPKDSYNSPLHF
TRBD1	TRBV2	CASSDGQGNTEAFF
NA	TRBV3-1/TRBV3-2	CASSQARLQYF
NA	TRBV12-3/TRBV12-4	CASSLERANGYTF
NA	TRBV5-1	CASSTTGYGYTF
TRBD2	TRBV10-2	CASSESWGLTVAKNIQYF
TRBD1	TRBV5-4	CASSGSTGSSYNEQFF
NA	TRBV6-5	CASSRQGGETQYF
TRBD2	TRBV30	CAWSQTSGKTDTQYF
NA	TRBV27	CASKIDGLDGYTF
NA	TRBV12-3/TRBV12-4	CASSPGLNQPQHF
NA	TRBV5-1	CASSARSFQETQYF
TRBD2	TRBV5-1	CASTTKAGGSREQYF
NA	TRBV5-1	CASSLARDNAYEQYF
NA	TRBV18	CASSPGSTDTQYF
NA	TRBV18	CASSQGVGQETQYF
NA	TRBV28	CASSLSSGNTIYF
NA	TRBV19	CASRWAGRNEQFF
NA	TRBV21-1	CASAPHGTGGTNFQPQHF
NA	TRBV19	CASSIGAAEAFF
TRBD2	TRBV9	CASSVVPGRAGGELFF
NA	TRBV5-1	CASSSSYRSANYGYTF
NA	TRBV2	CASSEAGGSTNQPQHF
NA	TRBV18	CASSPPFRTEAFF
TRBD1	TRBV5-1	CASSPRTGGENTEAFF
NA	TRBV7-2	CASSLAQGGGNTIYF
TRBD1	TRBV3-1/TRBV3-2	CASSPGTGGRYSNQPQHF
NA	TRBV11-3	CASSSYSNSYNEQFF
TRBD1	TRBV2	CASSKRDRGQPQHF
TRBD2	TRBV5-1	CASSPGGSSDTQYF
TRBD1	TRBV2	CASRASDRGGLGYTF
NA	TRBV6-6	CASSYLSGQNNEQFF
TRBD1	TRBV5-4	CASSAGTGGEIREKLFF
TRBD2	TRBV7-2	CASSLVGLAGGRTDTQYF
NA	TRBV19	CASSTGDIYNEQFF
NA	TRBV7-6	CASSRLGGLQRYTGELFF
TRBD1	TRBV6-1	CASSDMGQGRTEAFF
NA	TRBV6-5	CASSSTDSPNIQYF
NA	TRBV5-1	CASSLAVKPGDEQFF
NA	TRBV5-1	CASSFGQGNTEAFF
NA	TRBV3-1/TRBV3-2	CASSQGQGAYGYTF
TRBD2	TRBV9	CASSVIAGETDTQYF
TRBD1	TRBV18	CASSRGQEIYNEQFF
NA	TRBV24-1	CATSEGDRPKQYF
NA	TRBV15	CATTRGSGTYNEQFF